This T cell receptor (beta chain) was sequenced for a study of OX40 agonist ivuxolimab in advanced cancers. Background on the study: Ivuxolimab was administered intravenously to patients at 0.01 to 10 mg/kg every 2 weeks. Of mixed ages from about 23 to 85 and averaging about 60 years, the group was just under 85% male. Partial responses were recorded for three patients, including one with hepatocellular carcinoma and two with cutaneous melanoma. General study results and limits: The study observed clonal expansion of CD4+ and CD8+ blood T cells by week 6 at 0.1 to 3.0 mg/kg.

The CDR3 contains 15 residues. Germline V gives CDR1 LNHDA, CDR2 SQIVND (reference sequence). The germline V and J ends were trimmed by 4 bases and 0 bases, with 12 bases remaining between them. With regard to this clone: As yet, its antigen is unknown.

Sequenced by immunoSEQ multiplex PCR; TCRdb stores in-frame clones only, minus some. The repertoire consists of under 85,000 clones, with around 90% occurring once and the leading ten covering around 2.7%. J is TRBJ1-1 and V is TRBV19, with D perhaps TRBD1 (5 bases). The sample consisted of CD4+ or CD8+ T cells sorted from blood, taken in a trial of the OX40 agonist ivuxolimab. This receptor was identified in an adult with an advanced solid tumor such as melanoma, head and neck, liver or kidney cancer. The DNA of the CDR3 is TGTGCCAGTAGTACAGGGTTTTGGGTGAACACTGAAGCTTTCTTT. This translates into CASSTGFWVNTEAFF.